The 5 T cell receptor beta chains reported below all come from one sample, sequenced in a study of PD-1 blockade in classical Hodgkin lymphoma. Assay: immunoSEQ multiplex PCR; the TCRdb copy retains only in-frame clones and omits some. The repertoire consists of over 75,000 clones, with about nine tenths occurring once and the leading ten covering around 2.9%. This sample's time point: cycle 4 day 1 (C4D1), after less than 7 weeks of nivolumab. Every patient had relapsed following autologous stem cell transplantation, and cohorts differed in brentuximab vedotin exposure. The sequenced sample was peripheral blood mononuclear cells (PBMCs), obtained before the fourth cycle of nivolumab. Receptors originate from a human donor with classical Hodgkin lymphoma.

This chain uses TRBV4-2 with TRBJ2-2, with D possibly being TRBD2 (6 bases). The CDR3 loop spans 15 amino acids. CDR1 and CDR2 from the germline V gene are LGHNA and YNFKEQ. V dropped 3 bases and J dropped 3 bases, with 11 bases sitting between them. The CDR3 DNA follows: TGTGCCAGCAGCCACACGGGGGACTACACCGGGGAGCTGTTTTTT. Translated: CASSHTGDYTGELFF.

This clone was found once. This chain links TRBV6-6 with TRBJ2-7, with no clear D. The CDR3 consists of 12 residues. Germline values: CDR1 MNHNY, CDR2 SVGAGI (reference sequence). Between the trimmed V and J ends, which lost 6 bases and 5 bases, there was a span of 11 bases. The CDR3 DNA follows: TGTGCCAGCAGCCAAGGGTTCCACGAGCAGTACTTC. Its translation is CASSQGFHEQYF.

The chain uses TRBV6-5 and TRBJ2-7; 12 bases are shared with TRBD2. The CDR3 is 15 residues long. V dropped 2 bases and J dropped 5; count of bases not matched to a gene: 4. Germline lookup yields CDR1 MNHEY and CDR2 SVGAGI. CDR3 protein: CASSYLLAGGHEQYF. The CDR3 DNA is TGTGCCAGCAGTTACCTACTAGCGGGGGGTCACGAGCAGTACTTC.

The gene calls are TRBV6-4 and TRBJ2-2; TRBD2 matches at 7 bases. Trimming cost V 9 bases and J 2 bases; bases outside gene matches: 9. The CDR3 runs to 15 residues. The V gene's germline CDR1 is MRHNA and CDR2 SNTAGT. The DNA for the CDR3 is TGTGCCAGTCAAAGGGAGCGGGGAAACACCGGGGAGCTGTTTTTT. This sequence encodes CASQRERGNTGELFF.

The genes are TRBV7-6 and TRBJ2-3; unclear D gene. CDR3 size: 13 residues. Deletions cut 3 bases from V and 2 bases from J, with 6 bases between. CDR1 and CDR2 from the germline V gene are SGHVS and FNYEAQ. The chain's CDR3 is CASSLVHTDTQYF. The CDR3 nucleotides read TGTGCCAGCAGCTTGGTACACACAGATACGCAGTATTTT.